This T cell receptor beta chain was identified during a study of CD8 T cells in ankylosing spondylitis. This clonotype was counted many times. Antigen specificity is unknown. TCRdb re-derived calls from the 5' RACE reads in MiXCR, one entry per CDR3 protein. The data show roughly 370,000 distinct CDR3 sequences, with 20% to 25% seen just once and approximately 16% held by the top ten. Whole-study results and caveats: Relatively scarce in peripheral blood, disease-linked clones were CD8+. Reportedly, disease-linked clones are significantly enriched in ankylosing spondylitis patients' matched synovial fluid. Apparently characteristic of ankylosing spondylitis blood was a TCR beta motif (about eight highly homologous variants).

CDR3 length: 13 amino acids. CDR1 SQVTM and CDR2 ANQGSEA come from the germline V gene. Trimming cost V 3 bases and J 6 bases; bases outside gene matches: 4. The sequence was collected from a male donor with ankylosing spondylitis. The sequencing sample was made of blood, either unsorted or a sorted T cell fraction (not recorded which). This chain uses TRBV29-1 with TRBJ2-2; 7 bases map to TRBD1. The CDR3 is CSVDATGAGELFF. CDR3 DNA: TGCAGCGTTGATGCCACAGGGGCCGGGGAGCTGTTTTTT.